One and the same sample provided the 5 T cell receptor beta chains below, sequenced in a study of OX40 agonist ivuxolimab in advanced cancers. TCRdb's copy holds only in-frame clones and misses some; the assay was immunoSEQ multiplex PCR. Of about 84,000 clones in the sample, approximately 84% were seen once. Sequencing was performed on CD4+ or CD8+ T cells sorted from blood, taken in a trial of the OX40 agonist ivuxolimab. The receptors derive from an adult with an advanced solid tumor such as melanoma, head and neck, liver or kidney cancer.

The rearrangement joins TRBV25-1 to TRBJ2-1; D is perhaps TRBD1 (6 bases). The V gene lost 7 bases and the J gene lost 0 bases, with 10 bases spanning the gap. Looked up from germline, CDR1 is MGHDK and CDR2 is SYGVNS. The CDR3 extends over 14 amino acids. CDR3 DNA: TGTGCCAGCAATATGGACAGCTCCTACAATGAGCAGTTCTTC. Translating gives CASNMDSSYNEQFF. Using reference TRBV25-1 and TRBJ2-1 for the parts outside the CDR3, the full variable domain is EADIYQTPRYLVIGTGKKITLECSQTMGHDKMYWYQQDPGMELHLIHYSYGVNSTEKGDLSSESTVSRIRTEHFPLTLESARPSHTSQYLCASNMDSSYNEQFFGPGTRLTVL.

The chain couples TRBV6-5 to TRBJ1-6; D gene uncertain. Germline V gene data show CDR1 as MNHEY and CDR2 as SVGAGI. V was cut by 2 bases and J by 7 bases, with 9 bases left in between. This CDR3 spans 14 amino acids. The CDR3 nucleotides are TGTGCCAGCAGTTACGGACTTATCAATTCACCCCTCCACTTT. Its translation is CASSYGLINSPLHF.

This chain uses TRBV7-6 with TRBJ2-3; TRBD2 agrees at 14 bases. The CDR3 extends over 18 amino acids. Germline V gives CDR1 SGHVS, CDR2 FNYEAQ. V dropped 5 bases and J dropped 3; count of bases not matched to a gene: 10. CDR3 sequence reads: CASSALGTSGGNTDTQYF. CDR3 in DNA: TGTGCCAGCAGCGCCCTGGGGACTAGCGGGGGAAATACAGATACGCAGTATTTT.

This rearrangement joins TRBV7-9 to TRBJ1-2; 9 positions match TRBD1. CDR1 is SEHNR, CDR2 FQNEAQ, per germline (reference sequence). V shed 0 bases, J shed 3 bases, and the junction held 5 bases outside the gene matches. There are 16 residues in the CDR3. The CDR3 region has the DNA TGTGCCAGCAGCTTAGCGGCGGGACAGGGTGACTATGGCTACACCTTC. Translating gives CASSLAAGQGDYGYTF.

V gene TRBV23-1 combines with J gene TRBJ2-7; D call uncertain. TRBV23-1 is flagged as an ORF with uncertain function. The length of the CDR3 is 12 residues. The V end lost 6 bases, the J end lost 4 bases, and 10 bases lay between the germline ends. The CDR3 region is CASRRAVYEQYF. The CDR3 bases are TGCGCCAGCAGGCGCGCAGTTTACGAGCAGTACTTC.